The 17 T cell receptor beta chains below were found in one sample sequenced in a study of regulatory T cells in long-lasting Graves disease. Stated time point: newly diagnosed GD, antithyroid drugs for less than 3 months. The TCR library was made from RNA extracted from PBMCs. Assembly of TCR beta libraries relied on iRepertoire HTBI primers together with Arm-PCR of CDR3 regions. MiXCR, applied by TCRdb to the multiplex PCR reads, yields one record per CDR3 protein. This table holds around 240,000 distinct CDR3 sequences, around a sixth found once. The sample was also reused in another study, on T cells in Graves' hyperthyroidism and ophthalmopathy.

The starting material was peripheral blood mononuclear cells (PBMCs), obtained at new diagnosis, from a patient treated with antithyroid drugs. Every receptor here comes from a woman aged 25 to 39 with Graves disease.

The chain links TRBV11-2 to TRBJ2-1; TRBD2 is a possible D gene (7 bases). Germline-derived CDR1 and CDR2 are SGHAT and FQNNGV. V lost 0 bases and J 7 bases, leaving 16 bases between the germline ends. The CDR3 sequence is 16 residues long. This CDR3 is CASSLDQGGRGNEQFF. DNA for the CDR3: TGTGCCAGCAGCTTAGATCAGGGTGGGAGGGGGAATGAGCAGTTCTTC.

This chain joins TRBV19 and TRBJ2-3; D is perhaps TRBD1 (5 bases). The CDR3 is 11 amino acids. Trimming cost V 8 bases and J 4 bases, with 7 bases left between them. Germline V CDR1 and CDR2: LNHDA, SQIVND (reference sequence). In DNA form, the CDR3 reads TGTGCCAGTGTAGGGGCAGATACGCAGTATTTT. Its protein is CASVGADTQYF.

The chain is built from TRBV4-3 and TRBJ2-7, with D possibly matching TRBD2 (6 bases). TRBJ2-5 matches the DNA end more closely, so the J call is doubtful. This CDR3 has 15 residues. Per germline, CDR1 LGHNA and CDR2 YSLEER. CDR3 sequence reads: CASSPGGVYQETQYF. The CDR3 DNA follows: TGCGCCAGCAGCCCCGGAGGGGTGTACCAAGAGACCCAGTACTTC.

This clonotype was seen ten or more times. J is TRBJ2-1 and V is TRBV5-1; D ambiguous. This CDR3 has 11 amino acids. Germline V CDR1 and CDR2: SGHRS, YFSETQ. Trimming stripped 9 bases from V and 5 bases from J, with 9 bases between. The CDR3 sequence is CATAIDNEQFF. The CDR3 DNA sequence: TGCGCCACTGCGATTGACAATGAGCAGTTCTTC.

This clonotype was counted at least ten times. The chain uses TRBV7-2 and TRBJ1-2; D ambiguous. The length of the CDR3 is 13 residues. Germline CDR1 and CDR2: SGHTA and FQGNSA. V lost 2 bases and J 4 bases, leaving 8 bases between the germline ends. This chain's CDR3 is CASSLYSSYGYTF. The CDR3 nucleotides read TGTGCCAGCAGCTTATACAGTTCCTATGGCTACACCTTC.

V is TRBV12-3 or TRBV12-4 and J is TRBJ2-3; D tentatively fits TRBD1 or TRBD2 (6 bases each). Trimming took off 2 bases at V and 2 bases at J, with 11 bases between the two ends. The CDR3 length is 15 residues. The CDR3: CASSLSRGLTDTQYF. The DNA for the CDR3 is TGTGCCAGCAGTTTATCTCGGGGGCTCACAGATACGCAGTATTTT.

Points on this clonotype: This sequence may be a read error, since a much larger clone differs from it by one base. This CDR3 is missing its conserved last phenylalanine or tryptophan, likely due to a read error. The rearrangement links TRBV27 to TRBJ1-6; 9 nucleotides match TRBD1. The CDR3 consists of 15 residues. Germline V lookup: CDR1 MNHEY, CDR2 SMNVEV (reference sequence). V shed 2 bases and J 4 bases; nucleotides not matched to a gene: 0. The CDR3 sequence: CASSLGQGYNSPLHS. The CDR3 DNA is TGTGCCAGCAGTTTAGGACAGGGGTATAATTCACCCCTCCACTCT.

This clonotype has just a few counts. This may come from a read error, since a much larger clone is one base off. The rearrangement links TRBV2 to TRBJ1-1; TRBD1 is a possible D gene (6 bases). V shed 1 base and J shed 5 bases, with 14 bases lying between them. Germline V gene data show CDR1 as SNHLY and CDR2 as FYNNEI. This CDR3 comprises 15 residues. The CDR3 DNA reads as TGTGCCAGCAGTGAAGGAAGCCCAGGGGATACTGAAGCTTTCTTT. This gives the protein CASSEGSPGDTEAFF.

Concerning this clonotype: With a far larger clone one base away, a read error is the likely cause. V and J are TRBV2 and TRBJ2-5; perhaps D is TRBD1 or TRBD2 (6 bases each). Germline V gene lookup returns CDR1 SNHLY and CDR2 FYNNEI. This CDR3 has 15 amino acids. With 6 bases removed from V and 11 bases from J, the gap between germline ends came to 25 bases. CDR3 residues: CASRRGAGLNNEQYF. In DNA, the CDR3 is TGTGCCAGCAGGAGGGGGGCAGGATTGAACAATGAGCAGTACTTC.

Many counts were recorded for this clonotype. The CDR3 is CASSLPGLAGDGETQYF. CDR3 DNA sequence: TGTGCCAGCAGCCTACCGGGCCTAGCGGGGGACGGGGAGACCCAGTACTTC. The chain combines TRBV7-8 with TRBJ2-5, with TRBD2 identical over 10 bases. Germline CDR1 SGHVS, CDR2 FQNEAQ. The CDR3 totals 17 residues. V lost 5 bases and J lost 5; bases outside the gene matches: 14.

There are many counts of this clonotype. The junction differs from germline at one of its ends, possibly a read error. The chain employs TRBV5-1 and TRBJ1-5; no definite D call. Germline V CDR1 and CDR2: SGHRS, YFSETQ. There are 15 residues in the CDR3. CDR3 amino acids: CASSLDWAGNQPQHF. The DNA for the CDR3 is TGTGCCAGCAGCTTGGATTGGGCGGGCAATCAGCCCCAGCATTTT.

This clonotype occurred many times. The chain uses TRBV29-1 and TRBJ2-7; D gene uncertain. The CDR3 runs 12 residues. CDR1 SQVTM and CDR2 ANQGSEA come from the germline V gene. V shed 4 bases and J shed 3 bases, with 10 bases lying between them. The CDR3, as DNA: TGCAGCGTTGGGTATACAAACTACGAGCAGTACTTC. This encodes CSVGYTNYEQYF.

This clonotype occurred many times. This chain uses TRBV12-3 or TRBV12-4 with TRBJ2-7; TRBD2 aligns across 8 bases. The V gene end was trimmed by 5 bases and the J gene end by 6 bases; junction bases not matched to a gene: 3. The CDR3 loop spans 12 amino acids. In DNA, the CDR3 is TGTGCCAGCAGTGTCGGGAGGGTCGAGCAGTACTTC. Its translation is CASSVGRVEQYF.

This chain uses TRBV19 with TRBJ1-1; maybe TRBD1 (5 bases). Germline V CDR1 and CDR2: LNHDA, SQIVND (reference sequence). CDR3 length: 14 amino acids. V gave up 4 bases and J gave up 1 base, with 10 bases separating them. The CDR3 nucleotides are TGTGCCAGTAGTAACCGTGGGGGGAACACTGAAGCTTTCTTT. This codes for CASSNRGGNTEAFF.

This clonotype showed up just a few times. V gene TRBV20-1 combines with J gene TRBJ1-5; TRBD1 might be the D (6 bases). CDR1 is DFQATT and CDR2 is SNEGSKA in the germline V gene (reference sequence). The CDR3 loop spans 14 amino acids. Trimming left V 1 base short and J 3 bases short, with 10 bases between. CDR3 region: CSARGGAHNQPQHF. The CDR3 DNA follows: TGCAGTGCTAGAGGGGGGGCCCACAATCAGCCCCAGCATTTT.

The table lists this clonotype with many counts. The chain carries TRBV18 and TRBJ2-7; no definite D call. The CDR3 contains 14 residues. The ends were cut back, 0 bases at V and 3 bases at J, with 9 bases in the middle. Germline values: CDR1 KGHSH, CDR2 LQKENI. The CDR3 is CASSPPESHYEQYF. DNA for the CDR3: TGTGCCAGCTCACCACCGGAAAGCCACTACGAGCAGTACTTC.

This clonotype was detected ten times or more. The chain couples TRBV7-9 to TRBJ1-2, with TRBD1 identical over 9 bases. This CDR3 region has 15 residues. The germline V gene has CDR1 SEHNR and CDR2 FQNEAQ (reference sequence). V shed 1 base and J 7 bases; nucleotides not matched to a gene: 7. CDR3 region: CASSLGVGQGLGYTF. CDR3 coding DNA: TGTGCCAGCAGCTTAGGTGTCGGACAGGGGCTTGGCTACACCTTC.